This is a list of T cell receptor beta chains from one sample in a study of PD-1 blockade in classical Hodgkin lymphoma. Some clones are missing from TCRdb's copy, which holds only in-frame ones; the method was immunoSEQ multiplex PCR. The data show 43,000 or so clones, about nine tenths seen once. The sequences come from peripheral blood mononuclear cells (PBMCs), collected at baseline. The receptors shown here come from a human donor with classical Hodgkin lymphoma. Each CDR3 is given with its conserved first and last residue. D genes are given only for firm matches. The size entry is marked missing in some rows and otherwise reads once, few, many or a size class.

v_call: TRBV7-2
clone_size: -
j_call: TRBJ1-3
d_call: -
cdr3_nt: TGTGCCAGCAGCTTAGTCCCTCTGGGGGGAAACACCATATATTTT
cdr3_aa: CASSLVPLGGNTIYF

v_call: TRBV5-8
clone_size: -
j_call: TRBJ2-7
d_call: -
cdr3_nt: TGTGCCAGCAGCCGGTTGTCCGCATTGGACGACGAGCAGTACTTC
cdr3_aa: CASSRLSALDDEQYF

v_call: TRBV7-9
clone_size: -
j_call: TRBJ1-2
d_call: -
cdr3_nt: TGTGCCAGCAGCTTAGGATCCAGGACGGCCTATGGCTACACCTTC
cdr3_aa: CASSLGSRTAYGYTF

v_call: TRBV6-1
clone_size: -
j_call: TRBJ1-5
d_call: TRBD1
cdr3_nt: TGTGCCAGCAGTCAAAAATACAGGGGGACGGCCCAGCATTTT
cdr3_aa: CASSQKYRGTAQHF

v_call: TRBV20-1
clone_size: -
j_call: TRBJ2-1
d_call: -
cdr3_nt: TGCAGTGCCGCTATCGTAGGGGAGCAGTTCTTC
cdr3_aa: CSAAIVGEQFF

v_call: TRBV28
clone_size: -
j_call: TRBJ2-2
d_call: TRBD1
cdr3_nt: TGTGCCAGCAGCCAATGGACAGGGGATTTGTCCGGGGAGCTGTTTTTT
cdr3_aa: CASSQWTGDLSGELFF

v_call: TRBV6-5
clone_size: few
j_call: TRBJ1-1
d_call: -
cdr3_nt: TGTGCCAGCAGTCCCCGAGAGGGCTGGAACACTGAAGCTTTCTTT
cdr3_aa: CASSPREGWNTEAFF

v_call: TRBV18
clone_size: -
j_call: TRBJ2-2
d_call: -
cdr3_nt: TGTGCCAGCTCCAACACCGGGGAGCTGTTTTTT
cdr3_aa: CASSNTGELFF

v_call: TRBV19
clone_size: -
j_call: TRBJ2-1
d_call: TRBD2
cdr3_nt: TGTGCCAGTAGTCTCAGAGGACTAGCGGGGCGAGACAATGAGCAGTTCTTC
cdr3_aa: CASSLRGLAGRDNEQFF

v_call: TRBV29-1
clone_size: -
j_call: TRBJ2-5
d_call: -
cdr3_nt: TGCAGCGTTGCGGCGGAGACCCAGTACTTC
cdr3_aa: CSVAAETQYF

v_call: TRBV9
clone_size: -
j_call: TRBJ1-2
d_call: -
cdr3_nt: TGTGCCAGCAAAGGGTACTATGGCTACACCTTC
cdr3_aa: CASKGYYGYTF

v_call: TRBV9
clone_size: -
j_call: TRBJ1-5
d_call: -
cdr3_nt: TGTGCCAGCAGCCTCACAGGGAGCAATCAGCCCCAGCATTTT
cdr3_aa: CASSLTGSNQPQHF

v_call: TRBV4-1
clone_size: once
j_call: TRBJ2-5
d_call: TRBD2
cdr3_nt: TGCGCCAGCAGCCTGGACGGCGGGAGGGCGGCTGAGGAGACCCAGTACTTC
cdr3_aa: CASSLDGGRAAEETQYF

v_call: TRBV19
clone_size: -
j_call: TRBJ2-1
d_call: TRBD2
cdr3_nt: TGTGCCAGTAGTATTATCCCAGCGGGGGGGCTGGGGGAGCAGTTCTTC
cdr3_aa: CASSIIPAGGLGEQFF

v_call: TRBV27
clone_size: -
j_call: TRBJ2-2
d_call: -
cdr3_nt: TGTGCCAGCAGTTTATTCCGCGTGAACACCGGGGAGCTGTTTTTT
cdr3_aa: CASSLFRVNTGELFF

v_call: TRBV11-3
clone_size: -
j_call: TRBJ2-7
d_call: -
cdr3_nt: TGTGCCAGCAGCTTTTCGGAAACCTACGAGCAGTACTTC
cdr3_aa: CASSFSETYEQYF

v_call: TRBV5-8
clone_size: few
j_call: TRBJ1-1
d_call: -
cdr3_nt: TGTGCCAGCAGGGTCATCCAGGGCACTGAAGCTTTCTTT
cdr3_aa: CASRVIQGTEAFF

v_call: TRBV19
clone_size: -
j_call: TRBJ1-2
d_call: TRBD1
cdr3_nt: TGTGCCAGTACCCCGACAGGGGGGGACTATGGCTACACCTTC
cdr3_aa: CASTPTGGDYGYTF

v_call: TRBV29-1
clone_size: -
j_call: TRBJ2-3
d_call: -
cdr3_nt: TGCAGCGTTGAAGAACGAACTAGTCCGCAGTATTTT
cdr3_aa: CSVEERTSPQYF

v_call: TRBV5-1
clone_size: -
j_call: TRBJ2-3
d_call: -
cdr3_nt: TGCGCCAGCAGCTTGGTAGAGGAAGATACGCAGTATTTT
cdr3_aa: CASSLVEEDTQYF

v_call: TRBV7-9
clone_size: -
j_call: TRBJ2-7
d_call: TRBD2
cdr3_nt: TGTGCCAGCAGCGGGACTAGCGGATCCTACGAGCAGTACTTC
cdr3_aa: CASSGTSGSYEQYF

v_call: TRBV19
clone_size: few
j_call: TRBJ1-5
d_call: -
cdr3_nt: TGTGCCAGTAGTACCGACACGAATCAGCCCCAGCATTTT
cdr3_aa: CASSTDTNQPQHF

v_call: TRBV6-1
clone_size: -
j_call: TRBJ1-4
d_call: -
cdr3_nt: TGTGCCAGCAGTATGGCCATTAATGAAAAACTGTTTTTT
cdr3_aa: CASSMAINEKLFF

v_call: TRBV15
clone_size: -
j_call: TRBJ1-4
d_call: TRBD1
cdr3_nt: TGTGCCACCAGCAGAGAGGGACAGGGGTATGAAAAACTGTTTTTT
cdr3_aa: CATSREGQGYEKLFF

v_call: TRBV10-1
clone_size: -
j_call: TRBJ2-3
d_call: -
cdr3_nt: TGCGCCAGCAGTGATGTCGGTTCAGGGGGGAATACGCAGTATTTT
cdr3_aa: CASSDVGSGGNTQYF

v_call: TRBV15
clone_size: -
j_call: TRBJ2-1
d_call: -
cdr3_nt: TGTGCCACCAGCAGAGATCGCTCCTACAATGAGCAGTTCTTC
cdr3_aa: CATSRDRSYNEQFF

v_call: TRBV5-4
clone_size: -
j_call: TRBJ2-7
d_call: -
cdr3_nt: TGTGCCAGCAGCCATCTCGGTGGTTACGAGCAGTACTTC
cdr3_aa: CASSHLGGYEQYF

v_call: TRBV6-1
clone_size: -
j_call: TRBJ2-5
d_call: -
cdr3_nt: TGTGCCAGCGAGTGGGCAGGGCGACAAGAGACCCAGTACTTC
cdr3_aa: CASEWAGRQETQYF

v_call: TRBV5-6
clone_size: -
j_call: TRBJ2-7
d_call: -
cdr3_nt: TGTGCCAGCAGAGAGCAGACTCGGCCGGGAGAGCAGTACTTC
cdr3_aa: CASREQTRPGEQYF

v_call: TRBV19
clone_size: -
j_call: TRBJ2-2
d_call: -
cdr3_nt: TGTGCCAGTAGTATTGAGGGGACCGGGGAGCTGTTTTTT
cdr3_aa: CASSIEGTGELFF

v_call: TRBV9
clone_size: few
j_call: TRBJ2-7
d_call: -
cdr3_nt: TGTGCCAGCAGCGTAGGGGGGGACGCTTACGAGCAGTACTTC
cdr3_aa: CASSVGGDAYEQYF

v_call: TRBV6-5
clone_size: -
j_call: TRBJ1-4
d_call: -
cdr3_nt: TGTGCCAGCAGTTACGGCAGGGCTAATGAAAAACTGTTTTTT
cdr3_aa: CASSYGRANEKLFF

v_call: TRBV29-1
clone_size: -
j_call: TRBJ2-1
d_call: TRBD2
cdr3_nt: TGCAGCGTGGACCGGACTAGCGGAGTAAACAATGAGCAGTTCTTC
cdr3_aa: CSVDRTSGVNNEQFF

v_call: TRBV4-1
clone_size: -
j_call: TRBJ1-2
d_call: TRBD1
cdr3_nt: TGCGCCAGCAGCCAGGGGGACAGGGATTTTGGCTACACCTTC
cdr3_aa: CASSQGDRDFGYTF

v_call: TRBV7-9
clone_size: once
j_call: TRBJ1-2
d_call: -
cdr3_nt: TGTGCCAGCAGCTTAGAGGGTGACGATGGCTACACCTTC
cdr3_aa: CASSLEGDDGYTF

v_call: TRBV10-2
clone_size: -
j_call: TRBJ1-1
d_call: TRBD1
cdr3_nt: TGCGCCAGCAGGCCAAGGACAGGGCGGAACACTGAAGCTTTCTTT
cdr3_aa: CASRPRTGRNTEAFF

v_call: TRBV6-1
clone_size: -
j_call: TRBJ2-7
d_call: -
cdr3_nt: TGTGCCAGCAGTGCAGATCCGAGCTCCTACGAGCAGTACTTC
cdr3_aa: CASSADPSSYEQYF

v_call: TRBV7-6
clone_size: -
j_call: TRBJ1-5
d_call: -
cdr3_nt: TGTGCCAGCAGCTTAGGGGGGGCGCGCTCCGGTCAGCCCCAGCATTTT
cdr3_aa: CASSLGGARSGQPQHF

v_call: TRBV5-1
clone_size: -
j_call: TRBJ2-1
d_call: TRBD2
cdr3_nt: TGCGCCAGCAGCTCCCCCGGGACTAGCGGGAGCGGGGGCAATGAGCAGTTCTTC
cdr3_aa: CASSSPGTSGSGGNEQFF

v_call: TRBV5-1
clone_size: -
j_call: TRBJ2-7
d_call: TRBD1
cdr3_nt: TGCGCCAGCAGCCCCGGGACAGGCAAGGAGCAGTACTTC
cdr3_aa: CASSPGTGKEQYF

v_call: TRBV10-2
clone_size: -
j_call: TRBJ1-2
d_call: -
cdr3_nt: TGCGCCAGCAGTGAGTCGGGGCGGGGTATCGGAAACTATGGCTACACCTTC
cdr3_aa: CASSESGRGIGNYGYTF

v_call: TRBV5-1
clone_size: once
j_call: TRBJ2-7
d_call: TRBD1
cdr3_nt: TGCGCCAGCAGCTTGGGCGGGACAGGGAGCGAGCAGTACTTC
cdr3_aa: CASSLGGTGSEQYF

v_call: TRBV7-8
clone_size: -
j_call: TRBJ2-5
d_call: TRBD1
cdr3_nt: TGTGCCAGCAGCCGGCCCCCTCTTAGGGGGCTCTCTATCCCCCAAGAGACCCAGTACTTC
cdr3_aa: CASSRPPLRGLSIPQETQYF